Included here is one T cell receptor beta chain sequence, with context. The antigen is not known. Germline CDR1 MNHNS, CDR2 SASEGT. Trimming left V 7 bases short and J 6 bases short, with 15 bases between. This CDR3 has 14 amino acids. Primers for the PCR totalled 60 Vbeta and 13 Jbeta. The protocol was immunoSEQ multiplex PCR, while the TCRdb copy is restricted to in-frame clones and leaves out a portion. This sample's table reports about 140,000 clones. This sample is drawn from a study of cytomegalovirus exposure and HLA in healthy donors. Looking at the study overall: Genotyping of 400 or so donors showed that over 65% belonged to the Caucasian-associated ancestry cluster.

Study results and caveats: TCR beta chains numbering some 160 were designated cytomegalovirus-associated. A later analysis found that most CMV-associated TCR beta chains appeared HLA-restricted.

The sequenced sample was PBMCs. This receptor was obtained from a male donor in good health and CMV-seronegative. The chain uses TRBV6-1 and TRBJ1-4; no clear D gene. CDR3 in amino acids: CASTLRDSYEKLFF. Written as DNA, the CDR3 is TGTGCCAGCACCCTGAGGGATAGCTATGAAAAACTGTTTTTT.